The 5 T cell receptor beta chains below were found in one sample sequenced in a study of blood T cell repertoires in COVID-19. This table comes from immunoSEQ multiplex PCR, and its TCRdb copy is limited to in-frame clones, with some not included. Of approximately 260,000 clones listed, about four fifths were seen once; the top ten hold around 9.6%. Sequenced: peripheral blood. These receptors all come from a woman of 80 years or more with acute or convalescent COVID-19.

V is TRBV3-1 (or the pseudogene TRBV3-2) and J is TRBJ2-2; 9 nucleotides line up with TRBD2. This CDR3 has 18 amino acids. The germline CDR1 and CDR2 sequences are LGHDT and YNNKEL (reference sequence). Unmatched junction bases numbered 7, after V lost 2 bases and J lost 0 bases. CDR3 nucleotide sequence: TGTGCCAGCAGCCAACTAGCGGGGAGAAACACGAACACCGGGGAGCTGTTTTTT. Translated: CASSQLAGRNTNTGELFF.

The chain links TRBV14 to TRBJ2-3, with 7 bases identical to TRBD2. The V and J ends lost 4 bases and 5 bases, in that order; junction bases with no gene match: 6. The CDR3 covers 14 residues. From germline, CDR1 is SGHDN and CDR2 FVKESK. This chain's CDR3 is CASSPRGGGDTQYF. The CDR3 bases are TGTGCCAGCAGCCCCCGGGGCGGGGGAGATACGCAGTATTTT.

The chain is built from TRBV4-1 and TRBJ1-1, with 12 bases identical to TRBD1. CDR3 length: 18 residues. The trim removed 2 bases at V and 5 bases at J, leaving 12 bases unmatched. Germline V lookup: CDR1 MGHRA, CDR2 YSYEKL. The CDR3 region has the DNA TGCGCCAGCAGCCAATACTTGTCCGGGACAGGGGGCGGGACTGAAGCTTTCTTT. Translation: CASSQYLSGTGGGTEAFF.

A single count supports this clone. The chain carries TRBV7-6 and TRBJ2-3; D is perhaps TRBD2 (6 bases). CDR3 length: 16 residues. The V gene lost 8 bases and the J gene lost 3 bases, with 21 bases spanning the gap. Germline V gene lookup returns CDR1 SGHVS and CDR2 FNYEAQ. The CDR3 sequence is CASAEGTSRETDTQYF. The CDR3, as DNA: TGTGCCAGCGCCGAGGGGACTTCAAGAGAAACAGATACGCAGTATTTT.

CDR3 bases: TGTGCCAGCAGCGATAGCGGGGGGACTAATCAGCCCCAGCATTTT. Encoded protein: CASSDSGGTNQPQHF. The chain employs TRBV6-5 and TRBJ1-5, with a weak D call TRBD1 (5 bases). CDR1 and CDR2 (germline): MNHEY, SVGAGI. CDR3 length equals 15 residues. The V and J ends lost 6 bases and 4 bases respectively, with 16 bases between them.